This T cell receptor (beta chain) was profiled in a study of T-cell memory formation after mild COVID-19. Each CDR3 protein is one row after TCRdb ran MiXCR on the 5' RACE reads. This table has 110,000 or so distinct CDR3 sequences, about a sixth appearing once. The germline V and J ends were trimmed by 6 bases and 5 bases, with 17 bases remaining between them. The CDR3 has 15 residues. Sequencing was performed on PBMCs or a T cell subset sorted from them (not recorded which). The chain uses TRBV12-3 or TRBV12-4 and TRBJ2-1, with D perhaps TRBD2 (6 bases). The sequence was collected from a young man who had mild COVID-19 (a few samples of this study predate the infection). Cell type and time point are not known. DNA of the CDR3: TGTGCCAGCAGCCCTGAGCGGGTAGGACACAATGAGCAGTTCTTC. This translates into CASSPERVGHNEQFF.